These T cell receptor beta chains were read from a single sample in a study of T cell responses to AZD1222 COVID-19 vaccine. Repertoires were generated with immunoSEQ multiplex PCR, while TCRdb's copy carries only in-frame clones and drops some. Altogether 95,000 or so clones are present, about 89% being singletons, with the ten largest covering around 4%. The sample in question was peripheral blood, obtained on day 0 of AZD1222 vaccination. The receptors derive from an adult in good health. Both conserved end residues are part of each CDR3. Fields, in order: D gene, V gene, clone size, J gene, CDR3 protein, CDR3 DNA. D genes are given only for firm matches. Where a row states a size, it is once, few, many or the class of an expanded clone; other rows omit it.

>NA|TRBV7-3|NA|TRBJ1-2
CASRLLRPRLANYGYTF
TGTGCCAGCAGACTACTACGCCCTCGGCTGGCTAACTATGGCTACACCTTC
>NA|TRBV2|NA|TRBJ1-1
CASSRETEAFF
TGTGCCAGCTCGCGGGAGACTGAAGCTTTCTTT
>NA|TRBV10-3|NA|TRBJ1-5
CAISDGPADQPQHF
TGTGCCATCAGTGATGGGCCAGCCGATCAGCCCCAGCATTTT
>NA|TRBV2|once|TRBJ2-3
CASSAKTGGDTQYF
TGTGCCAGCAGTGCCAAAACAGGAGGGGATACGCAGTATTTT
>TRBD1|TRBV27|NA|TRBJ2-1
CASSSPNRGQRNEQFF
TGTGCCAGCAGTTCTCCTAACAGGGGGCAACGGAATGAGCAGTTCTTC
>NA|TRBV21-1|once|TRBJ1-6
CASSKSNGTGHGPLHF
TGTGCCAGCAGCAAATCCAACGGGACAGGGCATGGACCCCTCCACTTT
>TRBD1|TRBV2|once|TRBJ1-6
CATKTGGEVAPLHF
TGTGCCACCAAGACAGGGGGTGAGGTGGCACCCCTCCACTTT
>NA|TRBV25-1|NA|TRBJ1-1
CASSDLPFEAFF
TGTGCCAGCAGTGACCTGCCATTTGAAGCTTTCTTT
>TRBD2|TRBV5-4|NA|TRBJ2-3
CASSSRLAGGLREEYF
TGTGCCAGCAGTTCGAGACTAGCGGGGGGCCTTCGAGAGGAGTATTTT
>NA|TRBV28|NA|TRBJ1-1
CASSPLQGNTEAFF
TGTGCCAGCAGTCCACTACAGGGGAACACTGAAGCTTTCTTT
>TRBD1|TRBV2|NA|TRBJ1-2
CASTIQGAGGYGYTF
TGTGCCAGCACAATACAGGGGGCAGGTGGCTATGGCTACACCTTC
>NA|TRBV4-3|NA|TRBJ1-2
CASSQDWGGGYGYTF
TGCGCCAGCAGCCAAGATTGGGGGGGTGGGTATGGCTACACCTTC
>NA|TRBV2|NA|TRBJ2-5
CASTLDGSQETQYF
TGTGCCAGCACATTGGACGGTTCACAAGAGACCCAGTACTTC
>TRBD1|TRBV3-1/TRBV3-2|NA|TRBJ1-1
CASSHIQGSNMNTEAFF
TGTGCCAGCAGTCACATACAGGGGTCCAACATGAACACTGAAGCTTTCTTT
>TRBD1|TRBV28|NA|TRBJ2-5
CASSRPTGLQETQYF
TGTGCCAGCAGTCGACCGACAGGGCTTCAAGAGACCCAGTACTTC
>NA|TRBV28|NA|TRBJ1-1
CASSQNTEAFF
TGTGCCAGCAGTCAGAACACTGAAGCTTTCTTT
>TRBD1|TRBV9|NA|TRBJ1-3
CASSVQGAPGNTIYF
TGTGCCAGCAGCGTACAGGGGGCGCCGGGAAACACCATATATTTT
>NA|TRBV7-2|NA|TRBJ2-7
CASSPAYEQYF
TGTGCCAGCAGCCCCGCCTACGAGCAGTACTTC
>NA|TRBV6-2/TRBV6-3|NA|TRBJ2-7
CASSSVGTFSYEQYF
TGTGCCAGCAGCTCCGTCGGAACTTTCTCCTACGAGCAGTACTTC
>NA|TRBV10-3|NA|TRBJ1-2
CAIGEGGYGYTF
TGTGCCATTGGCGAGGGTGGCTATGGCTACACCTTC
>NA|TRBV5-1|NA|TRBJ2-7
CASSLNDEQYF
TGCGCCAGCAGCTTGAATGACGAGCAGTACTTC
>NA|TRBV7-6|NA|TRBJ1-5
CASSLMGNQPQHF
TGTGCCAGCAGCCTTATGGGGAATCAGCCCCAGCATTTT
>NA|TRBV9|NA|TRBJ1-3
CASSAVGLSGNTIYF
TGTGCCAGCAGCGCCGTGGGCCTCTCTGGAAACACCATATATTTT
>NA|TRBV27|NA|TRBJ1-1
CASSFGGSNTEAFF
TGTGCCAGCAGTTTCGGGGGGTCGAACACTGAAGCTTTCTTT
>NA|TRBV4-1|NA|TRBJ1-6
CASSRTSSPLHF
TGCGCCAGCAGCCGGACGAGCTCACCCCTCCACTTT
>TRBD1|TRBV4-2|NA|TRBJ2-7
CASSQTGDSRYEQYF
TGTGCCAGCAGCCAAACAGGGGACAGTCGCTACGAGCAGTACTTC
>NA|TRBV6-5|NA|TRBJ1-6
CASSYSRDNNSPLHF
TGTGCCAGCAGTTACTCGAGGGACAATAATTCACCCCTCCACTTT
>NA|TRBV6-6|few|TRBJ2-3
CASSYSGGVRTDTQYF
TGTGCCAGCAGTTACTCTGGCGGGGTTCGCACAGATACGCAGTATTTT
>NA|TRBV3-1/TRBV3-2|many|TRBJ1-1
CASSLEGLTEAFF
TGTGCCAGCAGCCTAGAGGGACTCACTGAAGCTTTCTTT
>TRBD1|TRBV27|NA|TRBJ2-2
CASSLGSWDSNTGELFF
TGTGCCAGCAGTTTAGGCAGTTGGGACAGTAACACCGGGGAGCTGTTTTTT
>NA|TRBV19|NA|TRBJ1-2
CATQGGGAGNYGYTF
TGTGCCACCCAGGGAGGGGGGGCCGGTAACTATGGCTACACCTTC
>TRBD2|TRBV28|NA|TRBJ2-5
CASSPSGGLETQYF
TGTGCCAGCAGTCCATCCGGGGGGTTGGAGACCCAGTACTTC
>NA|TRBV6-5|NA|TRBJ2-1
CASSYRGGQFF
TGTGCCAGCAGTTACAGGGGAGGTCAATTCTTC
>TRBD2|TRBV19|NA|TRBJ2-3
CASSTLAGASTDTQYF
TGTGCCAGTAGTACACTAGCGGGGGCTAGCACAGATACGCAGTATTTT
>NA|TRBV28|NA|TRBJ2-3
CASSPDIYTDTQYF
TGTGCCAGCAGTCCCGATATATACACAGATACGCAGTATTTT
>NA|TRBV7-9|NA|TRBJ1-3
CASSEGNTIYF
TGTGCCAGCAGCGAGGGAAACACCATATATTTT
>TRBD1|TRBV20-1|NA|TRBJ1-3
CSASESQGVVGNTIYF
TGCAGTGCTAGTGAATCCCAGGGGGTTGTTGGAAACACCATATATTTT
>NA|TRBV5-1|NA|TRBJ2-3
CASSFGAGSTDTQYF
TGCGCCAGCAGCTTTGGGGCGGGGAGCACAGATACGCAGTATTTT
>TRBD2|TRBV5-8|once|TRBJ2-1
CASSSWTSGFNEQFF
TGTGCCAGCAGCAGCTGGACTAGCGGCTTCAATGAGCAGTTCTTC
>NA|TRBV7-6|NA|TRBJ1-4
CASSLVETATNEKLFF
TGTGCCAGCAGCTTAGTGGAGACAGCAACTAATGAAAAACTGTTTTTT
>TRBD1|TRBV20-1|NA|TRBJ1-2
CSASGQGANYGYTF
TGCAGTGCTAGTGGGCAGGGGGCGAACTATGGCTACACCTTC
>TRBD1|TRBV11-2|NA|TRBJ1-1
CASNLRGTGNTEAFF
TGTGCCAGCAACCTAAGGGGGACAGGGAACACTGAAGCTTTCTTT
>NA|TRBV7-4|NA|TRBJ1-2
CASSLIWREGYGYTF
TGTGCCAGCAGCTTAATATGGAGAGAAGGCTATGGCTACACCTTC
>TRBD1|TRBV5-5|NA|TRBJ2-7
CASSRTWDSFYEQYF
TGTGCCAGCAGCCGCACCTGGGACAGCTTCTACGAGCAGTACTTC
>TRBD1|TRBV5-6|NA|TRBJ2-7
CASSLRDRGYLQGVYEQYF
TGTGCCAGCAGCTTGAGGGACAGGGGGTACCTTCAGGGGGTTTACGAGCAGTACTTC
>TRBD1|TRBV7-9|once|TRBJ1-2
CASSLGNRGNGYTF
TGTGCCAGCAGCTTAGGGAACAGGGGGAACGGCTACACCTTC
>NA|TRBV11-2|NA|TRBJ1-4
CASSIAGTTNEKLFF
TGTGCCAGCAGCATAGCAGGGACAACTAATGAAAAACTGTTTTTT
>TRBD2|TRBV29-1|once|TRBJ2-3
CSGESGVTDTQYF
TGCAGCGGCGAAAGCGGGGTCACAGATACGCAGTATTTT
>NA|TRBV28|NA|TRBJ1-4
CATGERNEKLFF
TGTGCCACCGGGGAAAGAAATGAAAAACTGTTTTTT
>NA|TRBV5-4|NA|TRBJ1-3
CASSLGDQGNTIYF
TGTGCCAGCAGCTTGGGGGACCAGGGAAACACCATATATTTT
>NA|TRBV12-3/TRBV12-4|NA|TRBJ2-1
CASSLVGRGEQFF
TGTGCCAGCAGTTTAGTCGGGCGCGGTGAGCAGTTCTTC
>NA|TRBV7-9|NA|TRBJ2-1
CASSGGSGRGLNEQFF
TGTGCCAGCAGCGGGGGCTCTGGGCGGGGACTCAACGAGCAGTTCTTC
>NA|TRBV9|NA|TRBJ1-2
CASSVGTYGYTF
TGTGCCAGCAGCGTTGGGACCTATGGCTACACCTTC
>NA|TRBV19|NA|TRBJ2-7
CASSIRAASSYEQYF
TGTGCCAGTAGTATTCGGGCCGCAAGCTCCTACGAGCAGTACTTC
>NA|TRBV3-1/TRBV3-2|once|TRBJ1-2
CASSPRDGILYGYTF
TGTGCCAGCAGCCCCCGGGACGGAATCCTCTATGGCTACACCTTC
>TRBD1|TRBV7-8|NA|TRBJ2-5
CASSLDLGQGTGETQYF
TGTGCCAGCAGCTTAGATTTGGGACAGGGAACCGGGGAGACCCAGTACTTC
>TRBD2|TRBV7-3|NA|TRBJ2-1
CASSSRTSDEQFF
TGTGCCAGCAGCTCACGGACTAGCGATGAGCAGTTCTTC